Listed below are T cell receptor beta chains from one sample, sequenced in a study of blood T cell repertoires in COVID-19. Libraries were prepared by immunoSEQ multiplex PCR; TCRdb keeps only in-frame clonotypes and omits some of them. The table has 90,000 to 100,000 clones, about 80% seen once. The sequencing input was peripheral blood. Receptors were obtained from a man between 65 and 80 years old with acute or convalescent COVID-19. CDR3s include the opening cysteine and the closing phenylalanine or tryptophan. The D gene is left open where the match is weak. Clone size is stated in some rows and not others, as once, few, many or a class when expanded.

clone_size,d_call,j_call,v_call,cdr3_nt,cdr3_aa
NA,NA,TRBJ2-1,TRBV11-3,TGTGCCAGCAGCTTAGCCTCACAGGGCGGGAATGAGCAGTTCTTC,CASSLASQGGNEQFF
NA,NA,TRBJ2-7,TRBV7-7,TGTGCTAGCAGCTCAAGCCCCGGTAGCGACGAGCAGTACTTC,CASSSSPGSDEQYF
few,NA,TRBJ1-1,TRBV12-5,TGTGCTAGTGGTTTGGCTACTCTCAGGGTCACTGAAGCTTTCTTT,CASGLATLRVTEAFF
NA,TRBD1,TRBJ1-1,TRBV7-2,TGTGCCAGCAGCATTCTGACAGGGGGCACTGAAGCTTTCTTT,CASSILTGGTEAFF
NA,NA,TRBJ2-7,TRBV28,TGTGCCAGCAGTGCCCCGGGGGGCCGCGAGCAGTACTTC,CASSAPGGREQYF
NA,TRBD2,TRBJ2-1,TRBV19,TGTGCCAGTAGCACCGGGACTAGGGCGTACAATGAGCAGTTCTTC,CASSTGTRAYNEQFF
few,TRBD1,TRBJ2-7,TRBV2,TGTGCCAGCAGTGGTGAGGGGGCTGGCTACGAGCAGTACTTC,CASSGEGAGYEQYF
NA,TRBD1,TRBJ2-7,TRBV5-1,TGCGCCAGCAGCTTGGTAGTCGGCGGGACAGGGGCTTACGAGCAGTACTTC,CASSLVVGGTGAYEQYF
NA,TRBD1,TRBJ1-1,TRBV14,TGTGCCAGCAGCGACCCTCCCAGGGGGCAGAATGAAGCTTTCTTT,CASSDPPRGQNEAFF
NA,TRBD1,TRBJ2-7,TRBV3-1/TRBV3-2,TGTGCCAGCAGCCTCCGGGACAGCTACGAGCAGTACTTC,CASSLRDSYEQYF
NA,NA,TRBJ2-1,TRBV6-6,TGTGCCAGCAGTCCGTACAATGAGCAGTTCTTC,CASSPYNEQFF
NA,NA,TRBJ2-5,TRBV3-1/TRBV3-2,TGTGCCAGCAGCCAAGTCTTGGGCGGAGGGTACCAAGAGACCCAGTACTTC,CASSQVLGGGYQETQYF
NA,NA,TRBJ2-5,TRBV7-8,TGTGCCAGCAGAAGGTTCGAGGGGGTCCAAGAGACCCAGTACTTC,CASRRFEGVQETQYF
NA,TRBD2,TRBJ2-7,TRBV7-2,TGTGCCAGCAGCCCGTCACTAGCGGGAGGATACTACGAGCAGTACTTC,CASSPSLAGGYYEQYF
NA,TRBD2,TRBJ2-1,TRBV7-6,TGTGCCAGCAGCTTAGGACTAGCGGAGGGTAATGAGCAGTTCTTC,CASSLGLAEGNEQFF
NA,NA,TRBJ2-3,TRBV30,TGTGCCTGGAGTCACAGGATTCGAACAGATACGCAGTATTTT,CAWSHRIRTDTQYF
NA,TRBD1,TRBJ1-5,TRBV18,TGTGCCAGCTCACGGGGACAGGGTGGCCGTCAGCCCCAGCATTTT,CASSRGQGGRQPQHF
NA,TRBD2,TRBJ2-5,TRBV7-2,TGTGCCAGCAGCTCGACTAGCAGCCAAGAGACCCAGTACTTC,CASSSTSSQETQYF
NA,TRBD2,TRBJ2-7,TRBV5-4,TGTGCCAGCAGTCCCTCGGGAGGCAAGTACGAGCAGTACTTC,CASSPSGGKYEQYF
NA,TRBD2,TRBJ2-4,TRBV19,TGTGCCAGTAGTACCCACCCCCGGGGGGGAGAAGCCAAAAACATTCAGTACTTC,CASSTHPRGGEAKNIQYF
NA,NA,TRBJ2-3,TRBV27,TGTGCCAGCAGTCCCCCGCCCAGAGATACGCAGTATTTT,CASSPPPRDTQYF
few,NA,TRBJ2-3,TRBV6-5,TGTGCCAGCAGTTATGACTCCTTGCTTCTCACAGATACGCAGTATTTT,CASSYDSLLLTDTQYF
NA,TRBD1,TRBJ1-2,TRBV20-1,TGCAGTGCTAGTCAAGAGGGGGCTGGTTATGGCTACACCTTC,CSASQEGAGYGYTF
NA,TRBD1,TRBJ2-3,TRBV3-1/TRBV3-2,TGTGCCAGCCGGGGACAGATCCACACAGATACGCAGTATTTT,CASRGQIHTDTQYF
NA,NA,TRBJ1-3,TRBV11-2,TGTGCCAGCAGTCAGGCAGTGCGGGTCCAGACCTCTGGAAACACCATATATTTT,CASSQAVRVQTSGNTIYF
NA,TRBD2,TRBJ2-4,TRBV19,TGTGCCAGTAGTATTCTGCGGGAGGGCCCCGAAAACATTCAGTACTTC,CASSILREGPENIQYF
NA,TRBD2,TRBJ2-5,TRBV5-6,TGTGCCAGCAGCTTTGCTAGCGGGCAAGAGACCCAGTACTTC,CASSFASGQETQYF
NA,NA,TRBJ2-1,TRBV11-2,TGTGCCAGCAGCTTAGAGAGGTATGGAAATGAGCAGTTCTTC,CASSLERYGNEQFF
NA,NA,TRBJ1-1,TRBV24-1,TGTGCCACCAGTGGCCCTCGCGGGGACACTGAAGCTTTCTTT,CATSGPRGDTEAFF
few,TRBD1,TRBJ1-5,TRBV6-5,TGTGCCAGCGCCGGACAGGGTAGCAATCAGCCCCAGCATTTT,CASAGQGSNQPQHF
NA,NA,TRBJ2-7,TRBV5-5,TGTGCCAGCAGCCTACTAGTCTACGAGCAGTACTTC,CASSLLVYEQYF
NA,TRBD2,TRBJ2-5,TRBV5-4,TGTGCCAGCAGCTCCGGGACGGGGGGCCAAGAGACCCAGTACTTC,CASSSGTGGQETQYF
NA,TRBD2,TRBJ2-1,TRBV11-2,TGTGCCAGCAGACGCAGGCCGCCGGGACTAGCGGGAGGAAACAATGAGCAGTTCTTC,CASRRRPPGLAGGNNEQFF
NA,NA,TRBJ1-6,TRBV14,TGTGCCAGCAGCCAAGATCACGGGGTGGGTAATTCACCCCTCCACTTT,CASSQDHGVGNSPLHF
NA,TRBD2,TRBJ2-3,TRBV29-1,TGCAGCGTTGGGACTAGCGGTAGCACAGATACGCAGTATTTT,CSVGTSGSTDTQYF
few,TRBD1,TRBJ1-2,TRBV19,TGTGCCAGTAGTATAGCAGGGACAGGGGGCTATGGCTACACCTTC,CASSIAGTGGYGYTF
NA,TRBD1,TRBJ1-3,TRBV19,TGTGCCAGTACACAGGGACAGCTAAGAAACACCATATATTTT,CASTQGQLRNTIYF
NA,NA,TRBJ2-7,TRBV24-1,TGTGCCACCAGTGGACAGGAGGCCATCTCCTACGAGCAGTACTTC,CATSGQEAISYEQYF
few,TRBD2,TRBJ2-5,TRBV2,TGTGCCAGTAGTAAAACGGGAGGGAAAGAGACCCAGTACTTC,CASSKTGGKETQYF
NA,TRBD1,TRBJ1-5,TRBV30,TGTGCCTGGAGTGCCGTACAGGGGGAACAGCCCCAGCATTTT,CAWSAVQGEQPQHF
NA,TRBD2,TRBJ2-3,TRBV7-2,TGTGCCAGCAGCCTCGGACTAGTAATGGCAGATACGCAGTATTTT,CASSLGLVMADTQYF
NA,NA,TRBJ1-5,TRBV5-5,TGTGCCAGCAGCTTGGCAGGTGGCAATCAGCCCCAGCATTTT,CASSLAGGNQPQHF
NA,NA,TRBJ1-4,TRBV6-5,TGTGCCAGCAGTAACCGGGAGTCACTGTTTTTT,CASSNRESLFF
few,TRBD2,TRBJ2-1,TRBV20-1,TGCAGTGCTAGTTCTCGGACTAGCGTGGCCTACAATGAGCAGTTCTTC,CSASSRTSVAYNEQFF
NA,TRBD1,TRBJ1-1,TRBV28,TGTGCCAGCAGTTTAGCGCAGGGGGCGAGAAACACTGAAGCTTTCTTT,CASSLAQGARNTEAFF
NA,NA,TRBJ2-7,TRBV9,TGTGCCAGCAGCGTAGGGCCCGTCACCTACGAGCAGTACTTC,CASSVGPVTYEQYF
few,TRBD2,TRBJ2-1,TRBV27,TGTGCCAGCAGTTTACTAGCGGGAACATACAATGAGCAGTTCTTC,CASSLLAGTYNEQFF
few,NA,TRBJ2-7,TRBV4-1,TGCGCCAGCAGCCAAGATCCAACAGCCTACGAGCAGTACTTC,CASSQDPTAYEQYF
few,TRBD1,TRBJ2-2,TRBV27,TGTGCCAGCAGAGTCCTGGACAGGGACACCGGGGAGCTGTTTTTT,CASRVLDRDTGELFF
NA,NA,TRBJ1-1,TRBV28,TGTGCCAGCAGTCCACCCGGGGGGACTGAAGCTTTCTTT,CASSPPGGTEAFF